This T cell receptor (beta chain) was retrieved from a study of type 1 and type 2 diabetes patients. General study points: Highly-expanded CD4+ clones were few in type 2 diabetes, median one, roughly 4% of reads.

This clonotype was counted between two and nine times. Its antigen is not known. Germline V gene lookup returns CDR1 PRHDT and CDR2 FYEKMQ (reference sequence). The CDR3 contains 13 residues. Trimming took off 5 bases at V and 4 bases at J, with 11 bases between the two ends. The PCR template was genomic DNA. Amplification of the beta chain CDR3 used 30 forward and 13 reverse multiplex primers. Each CDR3 protein is one row after TCRdb ran MiXCR on the multiplex PCR reads. The sample comprises about 270,000 distinct CDR3 sequences, over 45% of which are singletons, and around 15% rests with the top ten.

Specimen: peripheral blood mononuclear cells (PBMCs). The source is a man aged 18 to 29 with type 2 diabetes. This chain joins TRBV13 and TRBJ1-2; tentative D call: TRBD1 (6 bases). CDR3 protein: CASSAGAVYGYTF. In DNA form, the CDR3 reads TGTGCCAGCAGCGCAGGGGCGGTCTATGGCTACACCTTC.